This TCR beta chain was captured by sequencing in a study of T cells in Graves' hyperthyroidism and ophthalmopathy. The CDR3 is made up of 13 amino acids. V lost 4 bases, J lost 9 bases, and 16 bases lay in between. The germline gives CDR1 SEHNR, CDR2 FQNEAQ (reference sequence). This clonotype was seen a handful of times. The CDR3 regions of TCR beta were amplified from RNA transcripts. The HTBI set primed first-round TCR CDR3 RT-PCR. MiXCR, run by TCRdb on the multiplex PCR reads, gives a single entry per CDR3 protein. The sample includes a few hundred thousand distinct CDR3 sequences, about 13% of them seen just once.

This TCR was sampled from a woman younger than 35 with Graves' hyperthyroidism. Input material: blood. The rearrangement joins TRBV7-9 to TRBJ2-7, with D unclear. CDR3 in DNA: TGTGCCAGCAGCTCCCGGGCCCTAGAGGCGCAGTACTTC. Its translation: CASSSRALEAQYF.